The sequence of this T cell receptor beta chain was determined in a study of T cells in tuberculosis. General study findings and limits: Cases with active tuberculosis were adults, while controls were adolescents. Active tuberculosis TCR-alpha repertoires lay closer to GMM-specific TCRs than IGRA-negative controls, suggesting clonal expansion.

Using immunoSEQ multiplex PCR, the repertoire was profiled, and TCRdb retains in-frame clones only, with some absent. The data hold some 30,000 clones, with approximately 94% observed a single time. Concerning this clone itself: Antigen unknown.

Trimming cost V 5 bases and J 4 bases; bases outside gene matches: 11. CDR1 and CDR2 (germline): LGHNA, YNFKEQ. This CDR3 has 16 amino acids. This receptor was obtained from a donor between 10 and 29 years old with latent tuberculosis or without tuberculosis infection. The sequenced material came from PBMCs. The rearrangement links TRBV4-2 to TRBJ2-3; 8 bases agree with TRBD2. In DNA form, the CDR3 reads TGTGCCAGCAGCAAACGGACTAGCACTGAGGCAGATACGCAGTATTTT. Its translation: CASSKRTSTEADTQYF.